Here is one T cell receptor (beta chain) with its context. Its antigen is undetermined. Primers for the PCR totalled 60 Vbeta and 13 Jbeta. Assay used: immunoSEQ multiplex PCR; TCRdb lists only in-frame clones, some missing. The sample yields about 170,000 clones, more than 70% seen once. The data derive from a study of cytomegalovirus exposure and HLA in healthy donors. This CDR3 contains 14 residues. Trimming cost V 10 bases and J 9 bases, with 19 bases left between them. The germline V gene has CDR1 LNHDA and CDR2 SQIVND (reference sequence). Study-level results: Analysis performed later showed TCR beta chains linked to HLA being more clonally expanded than equally common others. In a later analysis, productive TCRs from donors in an Asian-associated ancestry cluster reportedly carried fewer N-insertions than the cohort mean.

This receptor was identified in a woman between 45 and 65 years old in good health and CMV-seropositive. The chain is built from TRBV19 and TRBJ1-6, with TRBD1 as a possible D gene (6 bases). Sequenced sample: PBMCs. The CDR3 region is CATKGGSEVSPLHF. The DNA of the CDR3 is TGTGCCACTAAGGGGGGGTCTGAAGTTTCACCCCTCCACTTT.